This TCR beta chain appears in the sequencing data of a study of CD8 T cells in Susac syndrome. RNA was extracted with the RNeasy kit, and a quantity of roughly 0.45 to 1 ug was reverse transcribed using random hexamers. Amplification of TCR beta CDR3 was carried out by immunoSEQ multiplex PCR, which covered 54 Vbeta and 13 Jbeta segments. TCRdb itself ran the immunoSEQ multiplex PCR reads through MiXCR, one entry per CDR3 protein. The table lists some 190,000 distinct CDR3 sequences, approximately 93% of them singletons. The study, taken as a whole, reports: It was acknowledged in the study that the number of individuals who were included in its TCR sequencing and HLA analysis was relatively small.

Details on this clonotype: Its specificity is unknown.

The germline gives CDR1 MNHNY, CDR2 SVGAGI (reference sequence). The CDR3 extends over 16 amino acids. The V end lost 1 base, the J end lost 4 bases, and 13 bases lay between the germline ends. CD8+ and CD4+ T cells taken from blood had their TCR beta sequenced. Purification of the CD8+ and CD4+ T cells relied on negative isolation, and TEMRA cells underwent FACS enrichment. The chain has TRBV6-6 and TRBJ1-4; D remains ambiguous. The receptor was isolated from a human donor in good health. Specimen: CD4+ T cells from PBMCs. In DNA, the CDR3 is TGTGCCAGCAGTTACTGGTTAAGAGGCTATAATGAAAAACTGTTTTTT. Translation gives CASSYWLRGYNEKLFF.